This TCR beta chain was sequenced during a study of regulatory T cells in long-lasting Graves disease. This clonotype was observed many times. What it recognizes is unknown. The time point here: newly diagnosed GD, antithyroid drugs for less than 3 months. Preparation of the TCR library used RNA extracted from PBMCs. Peripheral blood, 7 to 10 milliliters per patient, was collected in EDTA tubes. Arm-PCR of CDR3 regions with iRepertoire HTBI primers generated TCR beta libraries. Each CDR3 protein gets one entry after TCRdb re-called the multiplex PCR reads with MiXCR. The table lists approximately 210,000 distinct CDR3 sequences, about 17% of them singletons. Study-level findings and limits: Persistent patients shared fewer than 3,500 public clonotypes among themselves. Newly diagnosed patients shared fewer, at more than 750.

J gave up 5 bases and V 5 bases, and 4 bases lay outside the gene matches. This CDR3 is 14 amino acids long. The specimen comprised peripheral blood mononuclear cells (PBMCs), sampled at new diagnosis, from a patient treated with antithyroid drugs. V gene TRBV12-3 or TRBV12-4 combines with J gene TRBJ2-7, with TRBD2 identical over 12 bases. This TCR derives from a female donor with Graves disease. DNA for the CDR3: TGTGCCAGCAGTACAGGACTAGCGGGGAACGAGCAGTACTTC. It codes for CASSTGLAGNEQYF.